Below are 9 T cell receptor beta chains sequenced from a single sample in a study of radiation and T cells in renal cell carcinoma. Here immunoSEQ multiplex PCR was the method, and the copy in TCRdb shows in-frame clones only, minus some. The repertoire holds approximately 45,000 clones, with roughly 83% as singletons. Time point specified: baseline pretreatment blood. Treatment denoted: 15 Gy SBRT to primary tumor, nephrectomy 4 weeks later. The material sequenced was blood, taken from a patient whose treatment included radiotherapy and nephrectomy. The receptors were gathered from a woman aged 70-85 years with renal cell carcinoma.

The V gene is TRBV5-1, the J gene TRBJ1-2; D is perhaps TRBD1 (6 bases). CDR1 and CDR2 (germline): SGHRS, YFSETQ. Trimming removed 4 bases at V and 4 bases at J, with 14 bases between. This CDR3 comprises 14 residues. The CDR3 region is CASSPSLDSYGYTF. The CDR3, as DNA: TGCGCCAGCAGCCCGTCACTGGACAGCTATGGCTACACCTTC.

V is TRBV7-9 and J is TRBJ2-6, with TRBD1 matching 7 bases. With 3 bases clipped from V and 0 bases from J, the junction kept 5 bases outside the gene matches. The germline V gene encodes CDR1 SEHNR and CDR2 FQNEAQ (reference sequence). The CDR3 sequence is 17 residues long. The CDR3 loop is CASSLGQSLSGANVLTF. CDR3 in DNA: TGTGCCAGCAGCTTGGGACAGAGCCTCTCTGGGGCCAACGTCCTGACTTTC.

V is TRBV5-6 and J is TRBJ1-5; 8 bases map to TRBD1. V shed 1 base, J shed 4 bases, and the junction held 10 bases outside the gene matches. CDR3 length equals 17 residues. The V gene's germline CDR1 is SGHDT and CDR2 YYEEEE. The DNA for the CDR3 is TGTGCCAGCAGCTTGAGGGCAGGGGGCGAAGGAAATCAGCCCCAGCATTTT. Translation gives CASSLRAGGEGNQPQHF.

The genes are TRBV18 and TRBJ1-2, with D possibly TRBD1 on 5 matching bases. V shed 5 bases and J shed 8 bases, with 15 bases lying between them. This CDR3 is built from 13 residues. The germline gives CDR1 KGHSH, CDR2 LQKENI. CDR3 amino acids: CASSAQGVKGYTF. As DNA, the CDR3 is TGTGCCAGCTCAGCCCAGGGAGTTAAGGGCTACACCTTC.

The V and J genes are TRBV4-3 and TRBJ1-4, with D uncertain. Trimming shortened V by 1 base and J by 2 bases, and 8 bases separated the two germline ends. The CDR3 has 15 amino acids. The germline gives CDR1 LGHNA, CDR2 YSLEER. CDR3 coding DNA: TGCGCCAGCAGCCAAGGTCTTGCGACTAATGAAAAACTGTTTTTT. Translation gives CASSQGLATNEKLFF.

This rearrangement joins TRBV6-4 to TRBJ2-2, with D uncertain. This CDR3 is built from 14 residues. Germline CDR1 reads MRHNA; CDR2 reads SNTAGT. V lost 6 bases and J lost 4, with 12 bases in between. CDR3 coding DNA: TGTGCCAGCAGCAGAGAATTGAGCACCGGGGAGCTGTTTTTT. It is translated as CASSRELSTGELFF.

A single count supports this clone. The rearrangement joins TRBV2 to TRBJ1-5, with a tentative D call TRBD1 (6 bases). The CDR3 is made up of 15 amino acids. V was shortened by 5 bases and J by 2 bases, with 13 bases between the two germline ends. Germline V lookup: CDR1 SNHLY, CDR2 FYNNEI. CDR3 sequence: CASSSQGLGNQPQHF. The CDR3 nucleotides are TGTGCCAGCAGTTCTCAGGGGTTGGGCAATCAGCCCCAGCATTTT. The variable domain in full, completed from reference TRBV2 and TRBJ1-5, reads EPEVTQTPSHQVTQMGQEVILRCVPISNHLYFYWYRQILGQKVEFLVSFYNNEISEKSEIFDDQFSVERPDGSNFTLKIRSTKLEDSAMYFCASSSQGLGNQPQHFGDGTRLSIL.

This clone was detected a few times. The rearrangement uses TRBV4-1 and TRBJ1-5, with D possibly TRBD1 on 5 matching bases. The CDR3 is 15 residues long. V was trimmed by 4 bases and J by 6 bases, leaving 16 bases between them. The germline gives CDR1 MGHRA, CDR2 YSYEKL. The DNA for the CDR3 is TGCGCCAGCAGCCGTGGCAGGGAGAATTTTCAGCCCCAGCATTTT. This codes for CASSRGRENFQPQHF.

The gene calls are TRBV9 and TRBJ2-5; D gene ambiguous. The CDR3 has 14 residues. The germline V gene has CDR1 SGDLS and CDR2 YYNGEE. Trimming pared 0 bases from V and 5 bases from J, leaving 11 bases between. The CDR3 DNA reads as TGTGCCAGCAGCGTAGATAGGGCTGGGGAGACCCAGTACTTC. This encodes CASSVDRAGETQYF.